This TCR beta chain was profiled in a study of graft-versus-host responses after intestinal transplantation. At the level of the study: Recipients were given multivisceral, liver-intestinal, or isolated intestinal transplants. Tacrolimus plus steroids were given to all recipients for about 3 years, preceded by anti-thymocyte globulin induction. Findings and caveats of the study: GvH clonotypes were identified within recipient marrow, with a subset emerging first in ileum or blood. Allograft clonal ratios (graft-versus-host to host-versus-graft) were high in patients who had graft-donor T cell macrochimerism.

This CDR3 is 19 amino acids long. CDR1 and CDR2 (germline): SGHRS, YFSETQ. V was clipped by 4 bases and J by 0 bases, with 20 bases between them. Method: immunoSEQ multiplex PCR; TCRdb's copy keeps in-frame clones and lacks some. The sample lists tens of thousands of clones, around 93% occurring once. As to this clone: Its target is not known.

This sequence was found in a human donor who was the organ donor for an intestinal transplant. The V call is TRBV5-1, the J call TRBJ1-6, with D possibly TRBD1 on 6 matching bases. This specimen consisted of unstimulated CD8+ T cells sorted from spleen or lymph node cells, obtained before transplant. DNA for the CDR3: TGCGCCAGCAGCCAAAGTCTAACAGGGAGCTTCTCCTATAATTCACCCCTCCACTTT. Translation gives CASSQSLTGSFSYNSPLHF.